The 15 T cell receptor beta chains reported below all come from one sample, sequenced in a study of blood T cell repertoires in COVID-19. Here immunoSEQ multiplex PCR was the method, and the copy in TCRdb shows in-frame clones only, minus some. The sample lists 270,000 or so clones, around 88% seen once, with 1% to 1.5% in the top ten. Sequencing was performed on PBMCs or T cells enriched from blood (not recorded which). The receptors were gathered from a woman aged 35 to 49 with acute COVID-19.

The gene calls are TRBV18 and TRBJ2-5; TRBD1 matches 8 bases. V lost 3 bases to trimming and J lost 6 bases; unmatched junction nucleotides: 6. CDR3 size: 14 residues. Germline CDR1 reads KGHSH; CDR2 reads LQKENI. CDR3 sequence reads: CASSPDRVRKTQYF. In DNA, the CDR3 is TGTGCCAGCTCACCGGACAGGGTCAGAAAGACCCAGTACTTC.

The V gene is TRBV27, the J gene TRBJ1-2; 9 bases match TRBD1. With 3 bases clipped from V and 7 bases from J, the junction kept 9 bases outside the gene matches. Germline V lookup: CDR1 MNHEY, CDR2 SMNVEV (reference sequence). The CDR3 sequence is 15 residues long. The CDR3 DNA reads TGTGCCAGCAGTTTGTTCCCGGACAGGGGAGGTGGCTACACCTTC. It yields the protein CASSLFPDRGGGYTF.

The genes are TRBV4-1 and TRBJ1-2; unclear D gene. V gave up 0 bases and J gave up 8 bases, with 7 bases separating them. CDR1 and CDR2 (germline): MGHRA, YSYEKL. This CDR3 has 12 amino acids. CDR3 coding DNA: TGCGCCAGCAGCCAAGAGCGGCTCGGCTACACCTTC. It translates to CASSQERLGYTF.

This chain joins TRBV12-3 or TRBV12-4 and TRBJ1-5, with D possibly being TRBD1 (5 bases). The V end lost 7 bases, the J end lost 7 bases, and 14 bases lay between the germline ends. The CDR3 has 13 amino acids. Written as DNA, the CDR3 is TGTGCCAGCAATCAGGGAATGGAGCAGCCCCAGCATTTT. Residues: CASNQGMEQPQHF.

The chain has TRBV5-6 and TRBJ2-5; 8 nucleotides align to TRBD2. V lost 0 bases, J lost 5 bases, and 0 bases stayed unmatched. The CDR3 is 13 residues long. CDR1 and CDR2 from the germline V gene are SGHDT and YYEEEE. The CDR3 loop reads CASSLGLAETQYF. The DNA for the CDR3 is TGTGCCAGCAGCTTGGGACTAGCGGAGACCCAGTACTTC.

This sequence joins TRBV7-8 and TRBJ2-6; D might be TRBD1 (5 bases). There are 19 residues in the CDR3. Trimming removed 5 bases from V and 1 base from J, with 21 bases in between. Germline V lookup: CDR1 SGHVS, CDR2 FQNEAQ. The CDR3 reads CASSHRINSPTSGANVLTF. As DNA, the CDR3 is TGTGCCAGCAGCCACAGGATTAACAGCCCAACTTCTGGGGCCAACGTCCTGACTTTC.

The genes are TRBV27 and TRBJ1-5; possibly TRBD1 for D (6 bases). Germline lookup yields CDR1 MNHEY and CDR2 SMNVEV (reference sequence). V was trimmed by 4 bases and J by 1 base, leaving 17 bases between them. The CDR3 contains 17 residues. This CDR3 is CASSSQRQAGSNQPQHF. CDR3 sequence (DNA): TGTGCCAGCAGTTCGCAGCGACAGGCCGGGAGCAATCAGCCCCAGCATTTT.

The chain combines TRBV29-1 with TRBJ2-1; 9 bases line up with TRBD1. This CDR3 has 14 residues. CDR1 and CDR2 from the germline V gene are SQVTM and ANQGSEA. Trimming cost V 3 bases and J 2 bases; bases outside gene matches: 2. In DNA, the CDR3 is TGCAGCGTTGAGGGACAGGGTACCTACAATGAGCAGTTCTTC. It encodes CSVEGQGTYNEQFF.

The rearrangement links TRBV5-4 to TRBJ2-2; the match to TRBD1 covers 8 bases. The V and J ends lost 1 base and 8 bases, in that order; junction bases with no gene match: 7. The CDR3 runs to 15 residues. Germline lookup yields CDR1 SGHNT and CDR2 YYREEE (reference sequence). The DNA for the CDR3 is TGTGCCAGCAGCTTGCCAGGACAGGGTTTTGGGGAGCTGTTTTTT. Its translation is CASSLPGQGFGELFF.

The chain employs TRBV3-1 (or the pseudogene TRBV3-2) and TRBJ1-2; D unclear. Trimming pared 0 bases from V and 4 bases from J, leaving 12 bases between. CDR3 length: 15 residues. Germline values: CDR1 LGHDT, CDR2 YNNKEL (reference sequence). Written as DNA, the CDR3 is TGTGCCAGCAGCCAAGATGAGCCAGACATCTATGGCTACACCTTC. Its translation: CASSQDEPDIYGYTF.

This clone was counted between two and nine times. CDR3 DNA: TGTGCCAGCAGGACAGCTAACTATGGCTACACCTTC. Translating gives CASRTANYGYTF. The chain links TRBV6-5 to TRBJ1-2; the D gene is possibly TRBD1 (5 bases). Germline CDR1 is MNHEY and CDR2 is SVGAGI. Trimming removed 6 bases from V and 0 bases from J, with 5 bases in between. The CDR3 length is 12 residues.

The J gene is TRBJ2-6, the V gene TRBV7-2; weak D call: TRBD2 (6 bases). The V gene's germline CDR1 is SGHTA and CDR2 FQGNSA. The CDR3 has 17 amino acids. V was clipped by 3 bases and J by 1 base, with 13 bases between them. CDR3 region: CASSFSGGTSGANVLTF. Written as DNA, the CDR3 is TGTGCCAGCAGCTTCTCGGGCGGGACTTCTGGGGCCAACGTCCTGACTTTC.

The V call is TRBV2, the J call TRBJ2-2, with 7 positions matching TRBD1. The CDR3 extends over 15 amino acids. Trimming at V came to 9 bases and at J to 5 bases, leaving 12 bases not matched to a gene. Germline assignment: CDR1 SNHLY and CDR2 FYNNEI. CDR3 residues: CARGLGRQGTGELFF. The CDR3, as DNA: TGTGCCAGGGGCCTTGGCAGACAGGGAACCGGGGAGCTGTTTTTT. The full variable domain, its missing parts supplied by reference TRBV2 and TRBJ2-2, is EPEVTQTPSHQVTQMGQEVILRCVPISNHLYFYWYRQILGQKVEFLVSFYNNEISEKSEIFDDQFSVERPDGSNFTLKIRSTKLEDSAMYFCARGLGRQGTGELFFGEGSRLTVL.

The V and J genes are TRBV24-1 and TRBJ1-1, with 7 bases that match TRBD1. Unmatched junction bases numbered 5, after V lost 4 bases and J lost 1 base. The germline CDR1 and CDR2 sequences are KGHDR and SFDVKD. This CDR3 has 15 residues. CDR3 coding DNA: TGTGCCACCAGTGACCCTAGACAGGGGAACACTGAAGCTTTCTTT. It is translated as CATSDPRQGNTEAFF.

This chain links TRBV6-4 with TRBJ2-1; 7 bases map to TRBD2. Unmatched junction bases numbered 8, after V lost 6 bases and J lost 0 bases. This CDR3 spans 16 amino acids. The germline V gene has CDR1 MRHNA and CDR2 SNTAGT. The CDR3 loop is CASRRDYLTSYNEQFF. The CDR3, as DNA: TGTGCCAGCAGGAGGGACTACTTGACCTCCTACAATGAGCAGTTCTTC.